This T cell receptor (beta chain) stems from a study of response to subunit inactivated influenza vaccine. TCRdb re-derived calls from the RT-PCR reads in MiXCR, one entry per CDR3 protein. The profile covers around 580,000 distinct CDR3 sequences, with 12% to 15% appearing a single time and 11% taken by the ten largest. The CDR3 has 15 residues. Germline CDR1 and CDR2: DFQATT and SNEGSKA (reference sequence). J was trimmed by 1 base and V by 3 bases; bases with no gene match: 7. This clonotype came up a few times. The chain is built from TRBV20-1 and TRBJ2-3; 7 bases are a match to TRBD2. The source of this sequence is a man over 45 who received an inactivated influenza vaccine. The material sequenced was PBMCs from blood, taken about 12 days after vaccination. Written as DNA, the CDR3 is TGCAGTGCTAGTGGCTCTAGCGGCCGCACAGATACGCAGTATTTT. This encodes CSASGSSGRTDTQYF.